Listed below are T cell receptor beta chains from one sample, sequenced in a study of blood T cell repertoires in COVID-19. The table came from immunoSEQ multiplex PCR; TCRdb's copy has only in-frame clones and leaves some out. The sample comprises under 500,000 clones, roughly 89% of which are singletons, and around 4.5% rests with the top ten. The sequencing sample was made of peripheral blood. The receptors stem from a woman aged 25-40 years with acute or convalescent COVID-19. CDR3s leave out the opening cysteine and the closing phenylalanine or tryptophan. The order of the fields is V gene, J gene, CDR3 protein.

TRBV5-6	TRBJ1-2	ASSPIAGGGDGYT
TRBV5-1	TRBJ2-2	ASSLEGEDTGELF
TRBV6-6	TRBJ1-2	ASSGPNGDMTVTITYGYT
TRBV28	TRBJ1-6	ASSLDRADSPLH
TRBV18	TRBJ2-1	ASSLYSGTDQNEEF
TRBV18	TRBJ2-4	ASSLQGPDIQY
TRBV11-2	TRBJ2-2	ASSLAGRTRGGGELF
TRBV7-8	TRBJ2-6	ASSLLTGITSGANVLT
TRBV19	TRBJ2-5	ASSVGDSLQETQY
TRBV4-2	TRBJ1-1	ASSQWGGTEAF
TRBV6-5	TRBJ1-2	ATAEGSYGYT
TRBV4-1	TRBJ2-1	ASSQVVSGTNEQF
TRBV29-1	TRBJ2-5	SVDPGAETQY
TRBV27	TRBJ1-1	ASSFWGSEAF
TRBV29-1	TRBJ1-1	SVEQTGATEAF
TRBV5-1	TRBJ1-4	ASSLGPPGAGEKLF
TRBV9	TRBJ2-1	ASSVGLAGGYNEQF
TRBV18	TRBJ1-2	ASSPRGSPESNYGYT
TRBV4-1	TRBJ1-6	ASSQGRFKRHNSPLH
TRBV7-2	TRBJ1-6	ASSSPRQEGSPLH
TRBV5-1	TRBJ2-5	ASSLEETQY
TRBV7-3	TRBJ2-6	ASSSTESGANVLT
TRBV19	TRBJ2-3	ASSKDRVVDTQY